This T cell receptor (beta chain) was observed in a study of shared clonotypes between healthy human individuals. Worth noting for this clone: Its antigen remains unknown. Other nucleotide sequences from this sample produce the same CDR3.

General observations from the study: Sampling covered nothing but blood. Tissue TCR repertoires likely differ from those found in blood. Despite large depth, sorted-subset datasets appeared incompletely sequenced.

Terminally differentiated effector memory CD45RA+ cells were left out of the naive CD8 fraction, which was CD45RO-negative and positively selected for CCR7. CDR1 and CDR2 (germline): MGHRA, YSYEKL. This CDR3 spans 15 amino acids. V was pared by 1 base and J by 4 bases, with 7 bases of the junction left unmatched. Produced via immunoSEQ multiplex PCR; TCRdb's table is partial and in-frame only. The table includes 1.5 million to 2.5 million clones, about 95% detected once. The chain uses TRBV4-1 and TRBJ2-7; 7 nucleotides align to TRBD2. The source material was naive CD8+ T cells sorted from blood. The receptor was derived from a man between 18 and 29 years old in good health. This CDR3 reads CASSQVLGGSYEQYF. CDR3 DNA sequence: TGCGCCAGCAGCCAAGTGCTGGGCGGGAGTTACGAGCAGTACTTC.